A selection of T cell receptor beta chains follows, all from one sample in a study of blood T cell repertoires in COVID-19. The table came from immunoSEQ multiplex PCR; TCRdb's copy has only in-frame clones and leaves some out. This sample has more than 150,000 clones; 60% to 80% occur once, and the top ten carry 15% to 20%. Sequencing used peripheral blood. The receptors here all came from a man between 60 and 75 years old with active or convalescent COVID-19. Both conserved end residues are part of each CDR3. A D gene is named only where the DNA matches it firmly. Clone sizes are given selectively: once, few, many, or a class where the clone is expanded.

TRBD1 TRBJ1-1 - TRBV5-1 CASSERDRGNTEAFF TGCGCCAGCAGCGAGAGGGACAGGGGTAACACTGAAGCTTTCTTT
TRBD1 TRBJ2-7 - TRBV2 CASSYERPGQGSEQYF TGTGCCAGCAGTTACGAACGTCCGGGACAGGGAAGCGAGCAGTACTTC
- TRBJ2-1 - TRBV29-1 CSGDPPPWHEQFF TGCAGCGGTGACCCCCCGCCTTGGCATGAGCAGTTCTTC
- TRBJ2-7 - TRBV10-3 CAISLQGNNYEQYF TGTGCCATCAGTCTACAGGGAAACAACTACGAGCAGTACTTC
- TRBJ1-4 once TRBV5-4 CASSLDSLNEKLFF TGTGCCAGCAGCTTGGACAGCCTTAATGAAAAACTGTTTTTT
- TRBJ1-1 - TRBV28 CATIDGGTGNTEAFF TGTGCCACCATAGACGGGGGGACGGGGAACACTGAAGCTTTCTTT
TRBD1 TRBJ2-7 - TRBV9 CASSVGTGSSYEQYF TGTGCCAGCAGCGTAGGGACAGGTAGCTCCTACGAGCAGTACTTC
- TRBJ1-1 - TRBV12-3/TRBV12-4 CASSFRREAEAFF TGTGCCAGCAGTTTTCGCAGGGAGGCTGAAGCTTTCTTT
- TRBJ1-3 - TRBV6-5 CATQTGNTIYF TGTGCCACCCAAACAGGAAACACCATATATTTT
- TRBJ2-7 - TRBV6-5 CASSLRDFGEQYF TGTGCCAGCAGTCTCCGGGACTTCGGGGAGCAGTACTTC
TRBD1 TRBJ1-4 few TRBV5-6 CASSKGTGEEKLFF TGTGCCAGCAGCAAAGGGACAGGGGAAGAAAAACTGTTTTTT
TRBD2 TRBJ2-3 - TRBV29-1 CSAIAGEGADTQYF TGCAGCGCCATAGCGGGAGAAGGCGCAGATACGCAGTATTTT
- TRBJ1-1 many TRBV19 CASSIGQANTEAFF TGTGCCAGTAGTATAGGGCAGGCGAACACTGAAGCTTTCTTT
- TRBJ2-2 - TRBV28 CASSVEGQNTGELFF TGTGCCAGCAGCGTCGAAGGACAGAACACCGGGGAGCTGTTTTTT
TRBD1 TRBJ2-7 once TRBV5-5 CASSSSRGLIEQYF TGTGCCAGCAGCAGCTCCAGGGGGCTGATCGAGCAGTACTTC
TRBD1 TRBJ1-2 - TRBV10-3 CAISSGTGIAGGYGYTF TGTGCCATCAGTTCCGGGACAGGGATTGCAGGGGGCTATGGCTACACCTTC
TRBD1 TRBJ2-3 once TRBV9 CASSVRDRLTDTQYF TGTGCCAGCAGCGTAAGGGACAGACTCACAGATACGCAGTATTTT
TRBD2 TRBJ2-3 - TRBV19 CASSPGGGRDTQYF TGTGCCAGTAGTCCCGGGGGCGGGAGGGATACGCAGTATTTT
TRBD2 TRBJ2-1 - TRBV7-2 CASRVSGRPTHEQFF TGTGCCAGCAGGGTTAGCGGGAGGCCGACGCATGAGCAGTTCTTC
- TRBJ1-5 once TRBV7-6 CASSLGPEQGTGNQPQHF TGTGCCAGCAGCTTAGGCCCGGAGCAGGGGACCGGGAATCAGCCCCAGCATTTT
- TRBJ1-1 - TRBV5-1 CASSLGVTVEAFF TGCGCCAGCAGCTTGGGAGTTACGGTTGAAGCTTTCTTT
- TRBJ2-3 - TRBV2 CASSDQGSRFTDTQYF TGTGCCAGCAGTGACCAGGGGTCCCGATTCACAGATACGCAGTATTTT
- TRBJ2-3 - TRBV27 CASSLAGPDTQYF TGTGCCAGCAGTTTGGCAGGGCCAGATACGCAGTATTTT
TRBD1 TRBJ2-5 once TRBV28 CASSSTDRGKYF TGTGCCAGCAGTTCCACAGACAGGGGAAAGTACTTC
- TRBJ2-5 - TRBV18 CASSRVQIETQYF TGTGCCAGCTCACGTGTCCAGATAGAGACCCAGTACTTC
TRBD1 TRBJ1-2 - TRBV20-1 CSASGGGGYTF TGCAGTGCTTCAGGGGGCGGTGGCTACACCTTC